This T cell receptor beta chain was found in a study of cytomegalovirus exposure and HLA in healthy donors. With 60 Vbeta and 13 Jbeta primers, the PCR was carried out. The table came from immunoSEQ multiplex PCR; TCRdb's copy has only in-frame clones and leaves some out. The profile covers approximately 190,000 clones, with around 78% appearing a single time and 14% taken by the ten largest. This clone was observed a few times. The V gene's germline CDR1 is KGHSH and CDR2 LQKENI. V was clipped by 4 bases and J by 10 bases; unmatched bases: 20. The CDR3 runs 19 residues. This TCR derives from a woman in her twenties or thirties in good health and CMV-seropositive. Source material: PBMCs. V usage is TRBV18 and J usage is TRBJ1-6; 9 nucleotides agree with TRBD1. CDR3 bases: TGTGCCAGCTCACTTGCCCACTCCGTTAAGGGACAGGGTAAATCACCCCTCCACTTT. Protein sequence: CASSLAHSVKGQGKSPLHF.